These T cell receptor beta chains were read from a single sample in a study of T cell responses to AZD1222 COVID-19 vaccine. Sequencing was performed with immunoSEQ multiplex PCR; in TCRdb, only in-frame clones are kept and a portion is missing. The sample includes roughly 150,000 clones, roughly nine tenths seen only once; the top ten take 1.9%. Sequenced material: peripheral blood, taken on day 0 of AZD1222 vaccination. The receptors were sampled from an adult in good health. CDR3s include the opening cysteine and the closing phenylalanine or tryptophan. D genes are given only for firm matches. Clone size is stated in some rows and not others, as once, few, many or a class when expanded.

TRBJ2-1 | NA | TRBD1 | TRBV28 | TGTGCCAGCAGCTCCCCCGGGACAGGGAGCTCCTACAATGAGCAGTTCTTC | CASSSPGTGSSYNEQFF
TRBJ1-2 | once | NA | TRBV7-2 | TGTGCCAGCAGAGGGAGTGGCGACGGTTTCTATGGCTACACCTTC | CASRGSGDGFYGYTF
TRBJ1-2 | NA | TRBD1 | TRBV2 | TGTGCCAGCAGGCCCCAGGGGGGGGCGAACTATGGCTACACCTTC | CASRPQGGANYGYTF
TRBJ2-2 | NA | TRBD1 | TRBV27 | TGTGCCAGCAGACGTGGACAGGGCTACACCGGGGAGCTGTTTTTT | CASRRGQGYTGELFF
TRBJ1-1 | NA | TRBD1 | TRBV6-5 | TGTGCCAGCGAGATTGGGAAACAGGGGAAAGCTTTCTTT | CASEIGKQGKAFF
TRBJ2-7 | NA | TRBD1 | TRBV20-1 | TGCAGTGCTAGTATACGACAGGGCGTCCACGAGCAGTACTTC | CSASIRQGVHEQYF
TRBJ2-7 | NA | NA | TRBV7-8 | TGTGCCAGCAGCTTAGGGGTGTCCTACGAGCAGTACTTC | CASSLGVSYEQYF
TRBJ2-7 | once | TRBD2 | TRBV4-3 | TGCGCCAGCAGCCAAGCGGGAGGGCTGGCCTACGAGCAGTACTTC | CASSQAGGLAYEQYF
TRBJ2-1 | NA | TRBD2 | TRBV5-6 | TGTGCCAGCAGCGAAACCGGACTAGCGGGGGGTAATGAGCAGTTCTTC | CASSETGLAGGNEQFF
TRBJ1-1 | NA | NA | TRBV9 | TGTGCCAGCAGCCTCAATCCCAACGACGGGAACACTGAAGCTTTCTTT | CASSLNPNDGNTEAFF
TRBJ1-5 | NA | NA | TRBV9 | TGTGCCAGCAGCCCCCAGGGGAGTAGCAATCAGCCCCAGCATTTT | CASSPQGSSNQPQHF
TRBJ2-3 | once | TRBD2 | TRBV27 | TGTGCCAGCAGTTTCCTGACTAGCGGGGGGGATACGCAGTATTTT | CASSFLTSGGDTQYF
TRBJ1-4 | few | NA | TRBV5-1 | TGCGCCAGCAGCGTAACCACAACTAATGAAAAACTGTTTTTT | CASSVTTTNEKLFF
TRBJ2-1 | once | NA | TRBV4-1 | TGCGCCAGCAGCCAAGCCCCGGGCTATGAGCAGTTCTTC | CASSQAPGYEQFF
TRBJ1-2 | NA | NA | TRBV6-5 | TGTGCCAGCAGTTATTCAGGGATGAAGGGCTACACCTTC | CASSYSGMKGYTF
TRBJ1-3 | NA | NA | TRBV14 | TGTGCCAGCAGCCAAGGCTACGAGTTCAGGAGAAGCTCTGGAAACACCATATATTTT | CASSQGYEFRRSSGNTIYF
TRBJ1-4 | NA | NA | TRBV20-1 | TGCAGTTCATTTTTTAATGAAAAACTGTTTTTT | CSSFFNEKLFF
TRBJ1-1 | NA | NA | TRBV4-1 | TGCGCCAGCAGCCAAGATTGGCAGTTAGGGAACACTGAAGCTTTCTTT | CASSQDWQLGNTEAFF